These T cell receptor beta chains were read from a single sample in a study of vaccination effects on CD4 cells after COVID-19. These receptors are not linked to any known antigen. Clones were sequenced by immunoSEQ multiplex PCR, and TCRdb holds only the in-frame ones, with some missing. The sample lists 55,000 to 70,000 clones; roughly four fifths were seen once. The source material was CD4+ T cells from PBMCs cultured with HCoV-229E spike peptides, sampled before COVID-19 vaccination. These receptors all stem from a human donor who received a COVID-19 vaccine. Each CDR3 is given with its conserved first and last residue.

v_gene,j_gene,CDR3aa
TRBV9,TRBJ1-3,CASSVGGRNTIYF
TRBV19,TRBJ2-6,CASSMFRSSGANVLTF
TRBV6-6,TRBJ1-1,CASSPPAPEGTEAFF
TRBV27,TRBJ1-4,CASSPFGEGLLDEKLFF
TRBV5-1,TRBJ2-5,CASSHSQETQYF
TRBV6-2/TRBV6-3,TRBJ1-2,CASSYNGEPNYGYTF
TRBV4-1,TRBJ2-2,CASSLISGGAGTGELFF
TRBV18,TRBJ2-5,CAGSSGAETQYF
TRBV6-5,TRBJ2-2,CASRASGGTGELFF
TRBV19,TRBJ1-6,CASRAGAVNSPLHF
TRBV9,TRBJ2-2,CASSVGLAGSTGELFF
TRBV5-1,TRBJ2-2,CASHRTVNTGELFF
TRBV6-6,TRBJ1-1,CASSYRQGIGNTEAFF
TRBV28,TRBJ2-6,CASSLGTGGRSGANVLTF
TRBV28,TRBJ1-5,CASTSPGTAYSNQPQHF
TRBV4-2,TRBJ2-2,CASSPGLGNTGELFF
TRBV2,TRBJ1-2,CASNSGYYGYTF
TRBV3-1/TRBV3-2,TRBJ2-1,CASSQDRGAYNEQFF
TRBV28,TRBJ1-2,CASNSLPGAYGYTF
TRBV27,TRBJ1-1,CASSSSLRNTEAFF
TRBV6-6,TRBJ1-1,CASSTREVEAFF
TRBV6-5,TRBJ1-3,CASSRTGGPGNTIYF
TRBV6-2/TRBV6-3,TRBJ1-5,CASSSPGRGNQPQHF
TRBV5-1,TRBJ2-3,CASSLARGTPNTQYF
TRBV12-3/TRBV12-4,TRBJ1-4,CASRDGANEKLFF
TRBV5-6,TRBJ1-4,CASSPMIGEKLFF
TRBV4-1,TRBJ2-5,CASSQDHPGAQETQYF
TRBV21-1,TRBJ2-2,CASSNFPGELFF
TRBV5-4,TRBJ2-2,CASSFAGELFF
TRBV6-5,TRBJ1-1,CASSRGRANTEAFF
TRBV6-5,TRBJ1-6,CASTRQGINSPLHF
TRBV7-2,TRBJ1-3,CASSLKSGPGNTIYF
TRBV24-1,TRBJ2-2,CATSDRGIPGELFF
TRBV6-5,TRBJ1-2,CASRNSGNYGYTF
TRBV3-1/TRBV3-2,TRBJ1-1,CASSLDTEAFF
TRBV28,TRBJ1-3,CASLLGHSGNTIYF
TRBV6-6,TRBJ2-3,CASSKNRVGSTDTQYF
TRBV5-1,TRBJ2-1,CASSFLAGSSYNEQFF
TRBV19,TRBJ2-2,CASSITGNTGELFF
TRBV6-5,TRBJ2-1,CASRPPGGGYNEQFF
TRBV25-1,TRBJ1-4,CASSKGQGQNEKLFF
TRBV7-2,TRBJ2-2,CASSLGGSTGELFF
TRBV24-1,TRBJ1-2,CATSDSRLFYGYTF
TRBV11-2,TRBJ1-4,CASSSSHSGEKLFF
TRBV3-1/TRBV3-2,TRBJ1-5,CASSQGRNQPQHF
TRBV9,TRBJ1-3,CASTATGSGNTIYF
TRBV3-1/TRBV3-2,TRBJ1-2,CASRRLSTGDGYTF
TRBV12-3/TRBV12-4,TRBJ1-2,CASSLDTYGYTF
TRBV6-5,TRBJ2-1,CASSWVYNEQFF
TRBV7-6,TRBJ2-1,CASSALGLAGGIEQFF
TRBV28,TRBJ1-5,CASSFARENNQPQHF
TRBV7-2,TRBJ1-1,CASSFSISTEAFF
TRBV15,TRBJ2-3,CATSDDIAGGLPDTQYF
TRBV18,TRBJ1-2,CASSPGEEYGYTF